This T cell receptor (beta chain) appears in the sequencing data of a study of blood T cells in healthy people across ages. Study-wide findings and caveats: Possibly, changes in expanded clonotypes were confounded because donor CMV status was unknown.

V gave up 0 bases and J gave up 9 bases, with 24 bases separating them. Looked up from germline, CDR1 is MNHEY and CDR2 is SVGAGI. The CDR3 is 18 amino acids. A J-beta primer mix and a sample-barcoded 5' primer were used in a second PCR of roughly 6 to 11 cycles. Researchers report that each sample yielded at least 2.5 million CDR3-containing paired-end reads. Using its own MiXCR run on the 5' RACE reads, TCRdb lists one record per CDR3 protein. In the table there are more than 1,400,000 distinct CDR3 sequences, about 40% of which are singletons. Comment on this clonotype: Antigen unknown.

The chain couples TRBV6-5 to TRBJ2-1, with D possibly matching TRBD2 (6 bases). The sequence was collected from a young woman in good health. The sequenced sample was blood. CDR3 DNA: TGTGCCAGCAGTTACTCTGACCGACCGGGGGAGACTTCAGGTGAGCAGTTCTTC. Translation: CASSYSDRPGETSGEQFF.